A single sample gave rise to the 3 T cell receptor beta chains below, sequenced in a study of Tregs in tolerant kidney transplant recipients. Recipients received nonmyeloablative bone marrow transplants from related graft donors, with transient mixed chimerism. Sequencing used immunoSEQ multiplex PCR; TCRdb keeps in-frame clones, though not all of them. The table has about 50,000 clones, about nine tenths seen once; the top ten hold about 16%. The sequenced sample was CD8+ T cells from blood (PBMCs), obtained 12 months after the transplant. The origin of the receptors is a human patient who received a combined kidney and bone marrow transplant. Some of the T cells might come from the graft donor.

Only one count was recorded for this clone. This chain connects TRBV7-5 to TRBJ2-5; the DNA was not used to check the table's D call, TRBD1. TRBV7-5 counts as a pseudogene. The CDR3 is 11 residues long. The DNA of the CDR3 is TGTGTCAGAAGCTTTTCAGGGGGCCAGTACTTC. This sequence encodes CVRSFSGGQYF.

The table lists this clone with a few counts. This chain connects TRBV7-3 to TRBJ2-5; 11 positions match TRBD2. V lost 5 bases, J lost 3 bases, and 8 bases stayed unmatched. The CDR3 is 16 amino acids. The V gene's germline CDR1 is SGHTA and CDR2 FQGTGA. The CDR3 DNA sequence: TGTGCCAGCAGCCCCGCCCTAGCGGGAGGTGAAGAGACCCAGTACTTC. It specifies CASSPALAGGEETQYF.

The count of this clone is one. The J gene is TRBJ2-5, the V gene TRBV21-1; the listed D gene, TRBD2, was not tested against the DNA. TRBV21-1 has pseudogene status. This CDR3 comprises 18 residues. The CDR3 DNA is TGTGCCAGCAGCAAAGCGGGGACTAGCGGGGAGACCCAAGAGACCCAGTACTTC. It specifies CASSKAGTSGETQETQYF.